Following are 10 T cell receptor beta chains from one sample sequenced in a study of blood T cell repertoires in COVID-19 (dated by TCRdb to about 2020). Library preparation used the immunoSEQ multiplex PCR assay. What TCRdb holds here is the immuneACCESS table cut down to in-frame rearrangements. Part of the clones is not present; checked against another copy, under half of the missing clones reflect an unresolved V gene, and the others are unexplained. This sample holds tens of thousands of clones; roughly 85% were observed only once. The top ten constitute about two fifths of the sample. Source material: peripheral blood. These receptors were taken from a man between 60 and 70 years old with active or convalescent COVID-19.

The chain is built from TRBV11-2 and TRBJ1-5; 9 bases fit TRBD1. Germline lookup yields CDR1 SGHAT and CDR2 FQNNGV. The CDR3 covers 14 residues. Trimming removed 3 bases from V and 6 bases from J; junction bases left unmatched: 3. The chain's CDR3 is CASSLDRGGQPQHF. The DNA for the CDR3 is TGTGCCAGCAGCTTGGACAGGGGTGGTCAGCCCCAGCATTTT.

This chain joins TRBV3-1 (or the pseudogene TRBV3-2) and TRBJ1-4, with a tentative D call TRBD1 (5 bases). The V end lost 4 bases, the J end lost 3 bases, and 15 bases lay between the germline ends. Germline V gene sequence: CDR1 LGHDT, CDR2 YNNKEL (reference sequence). The CDR3 loop spans 16 amino acids. The DNA of the CDR3 is TGTGCCAGCAGCCTCGGGTGGGGGGTATCTAATGAAAAACTGTTTTTT. This sequence encodes CASSLGWGVSNEKLFF.

V usage is TRBV19 and J usage is TRBJ2-6; D might be TRBD1 (5 bases). The germline CDR1 and CDR2 sequences are LNHDA and SQIVND (reference sequence). V dropped 1 base and J dropped 1 base, with 8 bases sitting between them. This CDR3 comprises 16 residues. The CDR3 is CASSIVPGSGANVLTF. CDR3 sequence (DNA): TGTGCCAGTAGTATAGTCCCAGGGTCTGGGGCCAACGTCCTGACTTTC.

This chain uses TRBV7-9 with TRBJ2-1, with TRBD2 identical over 9 bases. In germline, CDR1 is SEHNR, CDR2 FQNEAQ (reference sequence). After removal of 3 bases from V and 8 bases from J, the junction contained 11 bases not matched to a gene. CDR3 size: 16 residues. The CDR3 region is CASSFRAGGLTDEQFF. CDR3 DNA sequence: TGTGCCAGCAGCTTTCGAGCGGGAGGCCTCACTGATGAGCAGTTCTTC.

The rearrangement links TRBV6-6 to TRBJ1-1; D might be TRBD1 (6 bases). The CDR3 has 16 amino acids. Germline CDR1 and CDR2: MNHNY and SVGAGI (reference sequence). The V and J ends lost 0 bases and 5 bases respectively, with 16 bases between them. This CDR3 is CASSYSLAVQGTEAFF. CDR3 nucleotides: TGTGCCAGCAGTTACTCTTTGGCAGTCCAGGGGACTGAAGCTTTCTTT.

The V gene is TRBV11-2, the J gene TRBJ1-3, with 7 bases fitting TRBD1. Germline V lookup: CDR1 SGHAT, CDR2 FQNNGV. Losses at the gene ends were 6 bases for V and 0 bases for J; bases not matched to a gene: 5. This CDR3 is 15 amino acids long. The DNA for the CDR3 is TGTGCCAGCAGGAACAGGGGCAGCTCTGGAAACACCATATATTTT. Amino acid sequence: CASRNRGSSGNTIYF.

The chain joins TRBV24-1 to TRBJ2-1; 12 bases are a match to TRBD2. J was trimmed by 4 bases and V by 2 bases; bases with no gene match: 5. This CDR3 region has 17 residues. CDR1 KGHDR and CDR2 SFDVKD come from the germline V gene. The CDR3 reads CATSDSTSGSRYNEQFF. CDR3 nucleotide sequence: TGTGCCACCAGTGATTCGACTAGCGGGAGTAGGTACAATGAGCAGTTCTTC.

This clone was seen once. This rearrangement joins TRBV18 to TRBJ1-2; 9 nucleotides match TRBD1. Trimming took 4 bases from V and 6 from J; bases not matched to a gene: 12. Germline-derived CDR1 and CDR2 are KGHSH and LQKENI. This CDR3 comprises 16 residues. The CDR3 spells CASSQVGTGRFDGYTF. For the CDR3, the DNA is TGTGCCAGCTCACAAGTTGGGACAGGGAGGTTTGATGGCTACACCTTC.

There are a few counts of this clone. The V gene is TRBV2, the J gene TRBJ2-7, with TRBD2 matching 12 bases. Trimming took 10 bases from V and 6 from J; bases not matched to a gene: 7. The CDR3 is 13 residues long. Germline V gives CDR1 SNHLY, CDR2 FYNNEI. The CDR3 loop reads CATMGLAGGEQYV. CDR3 sequence (DNA): TGTGCCACAATGGGACTAGCGGGTGGCGAGCAGTACGTC.

The CDR3 bases are TGTGCCAGCAGTTACAGGGGGAACACTGAAGCTTTCTTT. Its translation is CASSYRGNTEAFF. This sequence joins TRBV28 and TRBJ1-1; the match to TRBD1 covers 7 bases. The CDR3 runs to 13 residues. Germline V gene sequence: CDR1 MDHEN, CDR2 SYDVKM. J gave up 1 base and V 4 bases, and 0 bases lay outside the gene matches.